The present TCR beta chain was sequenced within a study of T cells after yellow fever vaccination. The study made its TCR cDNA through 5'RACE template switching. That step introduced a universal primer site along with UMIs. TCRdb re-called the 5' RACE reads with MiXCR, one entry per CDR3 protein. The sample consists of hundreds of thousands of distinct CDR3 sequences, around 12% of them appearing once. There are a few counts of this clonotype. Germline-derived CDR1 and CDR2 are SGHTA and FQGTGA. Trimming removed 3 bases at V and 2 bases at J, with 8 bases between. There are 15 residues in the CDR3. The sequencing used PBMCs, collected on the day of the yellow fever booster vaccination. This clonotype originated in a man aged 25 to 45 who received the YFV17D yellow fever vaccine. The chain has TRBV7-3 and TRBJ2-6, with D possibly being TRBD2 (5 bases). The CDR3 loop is CASSFTGTGANVLTF. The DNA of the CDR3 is TGTGCCAGCAGCTTTACCGGGACTGGGGCCAACGTCCTGACTTTC.